This T cell receptor (beta chain) is drawn from a study of blood T cell repertoires in COVID-19. On the study more broadly: The United States, Italy and Spain supplied acute and convalescent COVID-19 samples. Sources were T cells, B-cell-depleted T cells, or PBMCs; the material itself was cDNA or gDNA.

CDR1 LNHDA and CDR2 SQIVND come from the germline V gene (reference sequence). V was clipped by 5 bases and J by 2 bases, with 12 bases between them. The CDR3 has 14 residues. In the authors' methods: Reference gene primer amplification yielded estimated nucleated cell counts. Only in-frame clones appear in the TCRdb table, and some are missing; sequencing was by immunoSEQ multiplex PCR. For V, J and clone size, that table is used; D and trimming come from the DNA. The table has 120,000 to 150,000 clones, roughly nine tenths seen once. V and J are TRBV19 and TRBJ1-1; D not resolved. The clonotype was recovered from a human donor in a cohort sampled during active COVID-19. The sample taken for sequencing was peripheral blood. CDR3 nucleotide sequence: TGTGCCAGTAGTTTACAGTGGGCTAACACTGAAGCTTTCTTT. Translated: CASSLQWANTEAFF. Variable domain in full (rest from reference TRBV19 and TRBJ1-1): DGGITQSPKYLFRKEGQNVTLSCEQNLNHDAMYWYRQDPGQGLRLIYYSQIVNDFQKGDIAEGYSVSREKKESFPLTVTSAQKNPTAFYLCASSLQWANTEAFFGQGTRLTVV.